A selection of T cell receptor beta chains follows, all from one sample in a study of CD8+ T cells in alopecia areata. The protocol was immunoSEQ multiplex PCR, while the TCRdb copy is restricted to in-frame clones and leaves out a portion. The table includes 90,000 to 130,000 clones, 50% to 60% detected once. Sequencing input: NKG2D-low CD8+ T cells sorted from blood. These receptors originate from a human donor with alopecia areata. Both conserved end residues are part of each CDR3. Each record gives: J gene, D gene, V gene, CDR3 length, clone size, CDR3 protein, CDR3 DNA. A D gene is named only where the DNA matches it firmly. Not all rows give a size; the values are once, few, many and, for expanded clones, a class.

j_call: TRBJ1-1; d_call: NA; v_call: TRBV6-1; cdr3_length: 12; clone_size: once; cdr3_aa: CASSVLYTEAFF; cdr3_nt: TGTGCCAGCAGTGTTCTGTACACTGAAGCTTTCTTT
j_call: TRBJ2-7; d_call: NA; v_call: TRBV11-2; cdr3_length: 15; clone_size: NA; cdr3_aa: CASSLAGDLGYEQYF; cdr3_nt: TGTGCCAGCAGCTTAGCAGGGGATCTGGGTTACGAGCAGTACTTC
j_call: TRBJ2-7; d_call: NA; v_call: TRBV7-9; cdr3_length: 13; clone_size: few; cdr3_aa: CASSQGILNEQYF; cdr3_nt: TGTGCCAGCAGCCAGGGGATTCTTAACGAGCAGTACTTC
j_call: TRBJ1-1; d_call: NA; v_call: TRBV15; cdr3_length: 13; clone_size: few; cdr3_aa: CATSETANTEAFF; cdr3_nt: TGTGCCACCAGCGAGACAGCGAACACTGAAGCTTTCTTT
j_call: TRBJ1-1; d_call: NA; v_call: TRBV7-9; cdr3_length: 16; clone_size: few; cdr3_aa: CASSLRESQKNTEAFF; cdr3_nt: TGTGCCAGCAGCTTGAGGGAATCGCAGAAGAACACTGAAGCTTTCTTT
j_call: TRBJ2-1; d_call: TRBD1; v_call: TRBV29-1; cdr3_length: 14; clone_size: NA; cdr3_aa: CSVAGTGAYNEQFF; cdr3_nt: TGCAGCGTTGCCGGGACAGGGGCCTACAATGAGCAGTTCTTC
j_call: TRBJ1-1; d_call: NA; v_call: TRBV6-5; cdr3_length: 15; clone_size: NA; cdr3_aa: CASSRGRAPNTEAFF; cdr3_nt: TGTGCCAGCAGTCGGGGCAGGGCCCCGAACACTGAAGCTTTCTTT
j_call: TRBJ2-7; d_call: NA; v_call: TRBV6-1; cdr3_length: 13; clone_size: NA; cdr3_aa: CASSAGVAYEQYF; cdr3_nt: TGTGCCAGCAGTGCTGGCGTTGCCTACGAGCAGTACTTC
j_call: TRBJ2-4; d_call: NA; v_call: TRBV28; cdr3_length: 17; clone_size: NA; cdr3_aa: CASSFARQGARQNIQYF; cdr3_nt: TGTGCCAGCAGTTTCGCGCGGCAGGGAGCACGACAAAACATTCAGTACTTC
j_call: TRBJ2-7; d_call: TRBD2; v_call: TRBV4-2; cdr3_length: 15; clone_size: NA; cdr3_aa: CASSQEGLDSHEQYF; cdr3_nt: TGTGCCAGCAGCCAGGAGGGACTAGATAGCCACGAGCAGTACTTC
j_call: TRBJ2-5; d_call: NA; v_call: TRBV13; cdr3_length: 14; clone_size: NA; cdr3_aa: CASSPGPDQETQYF; cdr3_nt: TGTGCCAGCAGCCCAGGACCGGACCAAGAGACCCAGTACTTC
j_call: TRBJ2-7; d_call: TRBD1; v_call: TRBV27; cdr3_length: 13; clone_size: NA; cdr3_aa: CASSWGQGDEQYF; cdr3_nt: TGTGCCAGCAGTTGGGGACAGGGTGACGAGCAGTACTTC
j_call: TRBJ1-1; d_call: NA; v_call: TRBV12-5; cdr3_length: 13; clone_size: NA; cdr3_aa: CASGTSLSTEAFF; cdr3_nt: TGTGCTAGTGGTACCTCGTTGAGCACTGAAGCTTTCTTT
j_call: TRBJ2-2; d_call: NA; v_call: TRBV19; cdr3_length: 14; clone_size: few; cdr3_aa: CASSIRGTGGELFF; cdr3_nt: TGTGCCAGTAGTATTCGGGGAACTGGCGGGGAGCTGTTTTTT
j_call: TRBJ2-7; d_call: TRBD1; v_call: TRBV7-9; cdr3_length: 15; clone_size: NA; cdr3_aa: CATAQTGPSADEQYF; cdr3_nt: TGTGCCACTGCGCAGACAGGGCCCTCCGCCGACGAGCAGTACTTC
j_call: TRBJ1-5; d_call: NA; v_call: TRBV13; cdr3_length: 14; clone_size: NA; cdr3_aa: CASSTRGVVQPQHF; cdr3_nt: TGTGCCAGCAGCACTAGGGGGGTCGTGCAGCCCCAGCATTTT
j_call: TRBJ2-3; d_call: NA; v_call: TRBV7-9; cdr3_length: 15; clone_size: few; cdr3_aa: CASSFGPEDTDTQYF; cdr3_nt: TGTGCCAGCAGCTTCGGCCCGGAGGACACAGATACGCAGTATTTT
j_call: TRBJ2-1; d_call: NA; v_call: TRBV5-1; cdr3_length: 17; clone_size: NA; cdr3_aa: CASSWENLAFRYNEQFF; cdr3_nt: TGCGCCAGCAGCTGGGAAAACCTAGCGTTTCGCTACAATGAGCAGTTCTTC
j_call: TRBJ1-3; d_call: NA; v_call: TRBV30; cdr3_length: 13; clone_size: NA; cdr3_aa: CAWSWGSGNTIYF; cdr3_nt: TGTGCCTGGAGTTGGGGCTCTGGAAACACCATATATTTT
j_call: TRBJ1-1; d_call: TRBD1; v_call: TRBV19; cdr3_length: 17; clone_size: few; cdr3_aa: CASSPDPTGVRVTEAFF; cdr3_nt: TGTGCCAGTAGTCCCGACCCGACAGGGGTCAGGGTCACTGAAGCTTTCTTT
j_call: TRBJ2-5; d_call: NA; v_call: TRBV6-6; cdr3_length: 16; clone_size: NA; cdr3_aa: CASSRNSGWEKETQYF; cdr3_nt: TGTGCCAGCAGCCGTAATAGCGGATGGGAAAAAGAGACCCAGTACTTC
j_call: TRBJ2-7; d_call: NA; v_call: TRBV4-1; cdr3_length: 13; clone_size: NA; cdr3_aa: CASSQDNPSEQYF; cdr3_nt: TGCGCCAGCAGCCAAGATAACCCCTCCGAGCAGTACTTC
j_call: TRBJ1-5; d_call: NA; v_call: TRBV5-6; cdr3_length: 15; clone_size: NA; cdr3_aa: CASSLSPRLNQPQHF; cdr3_nt: TGTGCCAGCAGCTTGTCTCCCAGACTCAATCAGCCCCAGCATTTT
j_call: TRBJ1-1; d_call: TRBD1; v_call: TRBV9; cdr3_length: 14; clone_size: once; cdr3_aa: CASSPTGVGTEAFF; cdr3_nt: TGTGCCAGCAGCCCCACAGGGGTTGGAACTGAAGCTTTCTTT
j_call: TRBJ1-4; d_call: NA; v_call: TRBV28; cdr3_length: 15; clone_size: NA; cdr3_aa: CASSRTAATNEKLFF; cdr3_nt: TGTGCCAGCAGTAGAACAGCAGCAACTAATGAAAAACTGTTTTTT
j_call: TRBJ2-4; d_call: NA; v_call: TRBV29-1; cdr3_length: 13; clone_size: few; cdr3_aa: CSVLQSTKNIQYF; cdr3_nt: TGCAGCGTGCTACAGAGTACCAAAAACATTCAGTACTTC
j_call: TRBJ1-2; d_call: NA; v_call: TRBV18; cdr3_length: 13; clone_size: NA; cdr3_aa: CASSPPDNYGYTF; cdr3_nt: TGTGCCAGCTCACCCCCAGATAACTATGGCTACACCTTC
j_call: TRBJ2-7; d_call: NA; v_call: TRBV2; cdr3_length: 12; clone_size: few; cdr3_aa: CASSGISYEQYF; cdr3_nt: TGTGCCAGCAGCGGCATCTCCTACGAGCAGTACTTC
j_call: TRBJ2-1; d_call: NA; v_call: TRBV5-6; cdr3_length: 14; clone_size: NA; cdr3_aa: CASSFGTAYNEQFF; cdr3_nt: TGTGCCAGCAGCTTCGGGACGGCTTACAATGAGCAGTTCTTC
j_call: TRBJ2-7; d_call: NA; v_call: TRBV2; cdr3_length: 14; clone_size: NA; cdr3_aa: CASSGAGRTYEQYF; cdr3_nt: TGTGCCAGCAGTGGGGCGGGACGAACCTACGAGCAGTACTTC
j_call: TRBJ2-7; d_call: TRBD1; v_call: TRBV2; cdr3_length: 10; clone_size: NA; cdr3_aa: CGDRNYEQYF; cdr3_nt: TGTGGGGACAGAAACTACGAGCAGTACTTC
j_call: TRBJ2-7; d_call: NA; v_call: TRBV5-1; cdr3_length: 13; clone_size: NA; cdr3_aa: CASSWTAGYEQYF; cdr3_nt: TGCGCCAGCAGCTGGACTGCCGGCTACGAGCAGTACTTC
j_call: TRBJ2-7; d_call: TRBD2; v_call: TRBV25-1; cdr3_length: 12; clone_size: NA; cdr3_aa: CASTGGAYEQYF; cdr3_nt: TGTGCCTCGACGGGGGGGGCCTACGAGCAGTACTTC
j_call: TRBJ2-7; d_call: NA; v_call: TRBV7-2; cdr3_length: 15; clone_size: NA; cdr3_aa: CASSFGAGNSYEQYF; cdr3_nt: TGTGCCAGCAGCTTCGGGGCGGGAAACTCCTACGAGCAGTACTTC
j_call: TRBJ1-2; d_call: NA; v_call: TRBV27; cdr3_length: 15; clone_size: NA; cdr3_aa: CASSLYQDSIYGYTF; cdr3_nt: TGTGCCAGCAGTTTATATCAGGACAGCATCTATGGCTACACCTTC
j_call: TRBJ2-1; d_call: NA; v_call: TRBV9; cdr3_length: 17; clone_size: NA; cdr3_aa: CASSVVGIPGTPDEQFF; cdr3_nt: TGTGCCAGCAGCGTAGTTGGGATCCCCGGGACTCCGGATGAGCAGTTCTTC
j_call: TRBJ1-5; d_call: NA; v_call: TRBV19; cdr3_length: 15; clone_size: NA; cdr3_aa: CASTPGGWFDQPQHF; cdr3_nt: TGTGCCAGTACCCCCGGCGGGTGGTTCGATCAGCCCCAGCATTTT